The clone carrying this TCR beta chain was observed a few times. Antigen: not known. TCRdb reanalysed the reads using MiXCR and keeps one entry per CDR3 protein. The data contain under 800,000 distinct CDR3 sequences, around 24% of them singletons. Germline V gives CDR1 MNHNS, CDR2 SASEGT. The CDR3 contains 15 residues. The junction had 11 bases not matched to a gene; V was cut back by 9 bases and J by 7 bases. This entry belongs to a study of T cell repertoires in cytomegalovirus infection. Turning to the study itself: Public TCR beta signature analysis indicated the presence of both CMV infection and matching HLA type.

Study observations and caveats: CMV carriers having the relevant HLA were flagged by cumulative public TCR beta family frequency. HLA-C-restricted CMV clonotypes gave the most frequent clonotype in two of eight donors.

V is TRBV6-1 and J is TRBJ2-5; TRBD2 agrees at 13 bases. Sequences were obtained from CD8+ T cells from PBMCs. The clonotype comes from a human donor in good health (CMV status not recorded). Some clones in this sample may be carry-over from other donors' samples. This CDR3 is CASTTSGGAGGTQYF. Written as DNA, the CDR3 is TGTGCCAGTACCACTAGCGGGGGGGCCGGCGGGACCCAGTACTTC.